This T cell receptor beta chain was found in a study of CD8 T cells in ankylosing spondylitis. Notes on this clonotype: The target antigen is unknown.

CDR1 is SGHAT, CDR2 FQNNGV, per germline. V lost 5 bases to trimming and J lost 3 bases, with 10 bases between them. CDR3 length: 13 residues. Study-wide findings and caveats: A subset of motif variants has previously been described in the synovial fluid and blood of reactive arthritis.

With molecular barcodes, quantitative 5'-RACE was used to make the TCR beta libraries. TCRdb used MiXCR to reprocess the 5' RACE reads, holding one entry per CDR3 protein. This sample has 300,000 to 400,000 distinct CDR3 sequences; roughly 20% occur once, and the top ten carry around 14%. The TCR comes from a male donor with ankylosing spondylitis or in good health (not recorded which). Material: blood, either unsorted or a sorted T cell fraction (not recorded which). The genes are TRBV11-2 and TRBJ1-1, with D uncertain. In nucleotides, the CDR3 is TGTGCCAGCAGCACCCGAGACTACACTGAAGCTTTCTTT. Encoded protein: CASSTRDYTEAFF.